The clone carrying this T cell receptor beta chain was found once. The data stem from a study of blood T cell repertoires in COVID-19. Study context: Acute and convalescent COVID-19 samples came from the United States, Italy and Spain.

Germline lookup yields CDR1 SGHVS and CDR2 FNYEAQ. The CDR3 runs 15 residues. V lost 1 base and J lost 3, with 11 bases in between. As processed by the authors: Estimates of nucleated cell counts were drawn from the amplification of reference gene primers. Assay: immunoSEQ multiplex PCR; the TCRdb copy retains only in-frame clones and omits some. V and J calls plus clone size are reproduced from that table; the DNA served to infer D and trimming. The data contain about 240,000 clones, about nine tenths of them singletons. The chain joins TRBV7-6 to TRBJ2-3; possibly TRBD2 for D (6 bases). This receptor was obtained from a man aged 55 to 70 who had recovered from COVID-19. Source material: peripheral blood. The CDR3 bases are TGTGCCAGCAGCTTAGGGGGACGGGAGACAGATACGCAGTATTTT. This codes for CASSLGGRETDTQYF.